Presented here are 21 T cell receptor beta chains from one specimen sequenced in a study of blood T cell repertoires in COVID-19. Profiled with immunoSEQ multiplex PCR; TCRdb holds only in-frame clones, not every one. The data contain tens of thousands of clones, approximately 88% of them singletons. The specimen sequenced was peripheral blood. The source is a man in his forties or fifties with active COVID-19.

This chain links TRBV7-2 with TRBJ2-3; 10 nucleotides match TRBD2. This CDR3 spans 16 amino acids. The V segment lost 4 bases and the J segment 6 bases; nucleotides outside the gene matches: 10. Germline loops: CDR1 SGHTA, CDR2 FQGNSA. CDR3 bases: TGTGCCAGCAGCTCACCGGGACTAGCGCCTAAGGATACGCAGTATTTT. It is translated as CASSSPGLAPKDTQYF.

The CDR3 reads CASSPGQGSTYEQYF. CDR3 in DNA: TGCGCCAGCAGCCCGGGACAGGGGTCAACCTACGAGCAGTACTTC. The chain recombines TRBV5-1 with TRBJ2-7; 10 positions match TRBD1. V shed 4 bases and J 2 bases; nucleotides not matched to a gene: 6. Germline CDR1 is SGHRS and CDR2 is YFSETQ. The CDR3 totals 15 residues.

V and J are TRBV7-9 and TRBJ1-6; D not certain. The CDR3 is made up of 14 amino acids. Trimming pared 2 bases from V and 5 bases from J, leaving 7 bases between. CDR1 and CDR2 from the germline V gene are SEHNR and FQNEAQ (reference sequence). The CDR3 reads CASSLTQDNSPLHF. CDR3 coding DNA: TGTGCCAGCAGCTTAACCCAGGATAATTCACCCCTCCACTTT.

This clone has just a few counts. CDR3: CASSSGTPNTGELFF. The CDR3 DNA is TGTGCCAGCAGCTCCGGGACTCCAAACACCGGGGAGCTGTTTTTT. The chain is built from TRBV7-7 and TRBJ2-2, with D perhaps matching TRBD2 (6 bases). V lost 4 bases, J lost 2 bases, and 11 bases lay in between. Germline V gene data show CDR1 as SSHAT and CDR2 as FNYEAQ (reference sequence). This CDR3 spans 15 amino acids.

Concerning this clone: It is unclear where the CDR3 begins or ends on the DNA, so no DNA is shown, and the CDR3 is as TCRdb lists it. The CDR3: CASSYSTGVTLKLSF. This chain uses TRBV3-1 (or the pseudogene TRBV3-2) with TRBJ1-1; the table calls TRBD1, which could not be checked here. Inclusive of both ends, the CDR3 amounts to 15 amino acids. Germline values: CDR1 LGHDT, CDR2 YNNKEL (reference sequence).

DNA of the CDR3: TGTGCCAGCTCGATCACTGGCGGTGAAGCTTTCTTT. It translates to CASSITGGEAFF. V usage is TRBV18 and J usage is TRBJ1-1, with no clear D. CDR3 length equals 12 residues. Germline CDR1 reads KGHSH; CDR2 reads LQKENI. Trimming left V 6 bases short and J 7 bases short, with 12 bases between.

The chain carries TRBV3-1 (or the pseudogene TRBV3-2) and TRBJ2-1, with 10 positions matching TRBD2. Germline loops: CDR1 LGHDT, CDR2 YNNKEL (reference sequence). This CDR3 has 15 residues. The ends lost 4 bases at V and 4 bases at J; junction bases unmatched: 4. In nucleotides, the CDR3 is TGTGCCAGCAGCCCAGCGGGGGGGCGTTACAATGAGCAGTTCTTC. Protein product: CASSPAGGRYNEQFF.

This rearrangement joins TRBV6-4 to TRBJ2-3; 7 bases are shared with TRBD1. V lost 2 bases and J lost 2; bases outside the gene matches: 4. CDR1 is MRHNA, CDR2 SNTAGT, per germline. CDR3 length equals 15 residues. CDR3 amino acids: CASSDQQGTTDTQYF. DNA of the CDR3: TGTGCCAGCAGTGACCAACAGGGGACCACAGATACGCAGTATTTT.

The genes are TRBV27 and TRBJ2-7, with a tentative D call TRBD2 (5 bases). The CDR3 is 15 amino acids. Trimming stripped 1 base from V and 2 bases from J, with 12 bases between. The V gene's germline CDR1 is MNHEY and CDR2 SMNVEV (reference sequence). This chain's CDR3 is CASSLFEDFPYEQYF. In nucleotides, the CDR3 is TGTGCCAGCAGTTTATTTGAGGACTTCCCCTACGAGCAGTACTTC.

The gene calls are TRBV18 and TRBJ2-5; D unresolved. This CDR3 comprises 14 residues. Trimming took 4 bases from V and 0 from J, leaving 9 bases between them. Germline-derived CDR1 and CDR2 are KGHSH and LQKENI. CDR3 residues: CASSQTDYQETQYF. For the CDR3, the DNA is TGTGCCAGCTCACAAACAGATTACCAAGAGACCCAGTACTTC.

The chain employs TRBV21-1 and TRBJ1-3; the table's D gene call, TRBD1, was not cross checked with the DNA. TRBV21-1 represents a pseudogene. This CDR3 comprises 15 residues. CDR3 protein: CASSLPGLTGNTIYF. The DNA of the CDR3 is TGTGCCAGCAGCCTCCCAGGGCTCACTGGAAACACCATATATTTT.

This clone was observed a single time. The V gene is TRBV9, the J gene TRBJ1-3; the D gene is possibly TRBD1 (5 bases). The germline gives CDR1 SGDLS, CDR2 YYNGEE. Between the trimmed V and J ends, which lost 3 bases and 0 bases, there was a span of 13 bases. The CDR3 covers 16 residues. The CDR3 loop reads CASSGPGTDSGNTIYF. In nucleotides, the CDR3 is TGTGCCAGCAGCGGCCCCGGGACTGACTCTGGAAACACCATATATTTT.

The chain has TRBV7-9 and TRBJ2-1, with TRBD1 identical over 7 bases. Trimming took 3 bases from V and 7 from J; bases not matched to a gene: 6. The length of the CDR3 is 14 residues. Germline CDR1 is SEHNR and CDR2 is FQNEAQ (reference sequence). CDR3 bases: TGTGCCAGCAGCTTTGACAGGGTGGAGAATGAGCAGTTCTTC. Translation gives CASSFDRVENEQFF.

V gene TRBV4-1 combines with J gene TRBJ2-1; 8 bases fit TRBD1. Germline lookup yields CDR1 MGHRA and CDR2 YSYEKL. Trimming removed 2 bases from V and 8 bases from J; junction bases left unmatched: 17. The CDR3 has 18 amino acids. The CDR3 reads CASSQIRGLANPPYEQFF. CDR3 sequence (DNA): TGCGCCAGCAGCCAAATCAGGGGGCTAGCGAACCCGCCATATGAGCAGTTCTTC.

The chain joins TRBV5-1 to TRBJ1-2; possibly TRBD1 for D (5 bases). Germline values: CDR1 SGHRS, CDR2 YFSETQ. Trimming pared 0 bases from V and 3 bases from J, leaving 9 bases between. The CDR3 is 14 residues long. CDR3 DNA: TGCGCCAGCAGCTTGGAAGGGGCTGACTATGGCTACACCTTC. This sequence encodes CASSLEGADYGYTF.

This clone was observed a single time. The chain has TRBV5-6 and TRBJ2-7, with unresolved D. Germline V gene sequence: CDR1 SGHDT, CDR2 YYEEEE. CDR3 length equals 15 residues. V lost 4 bases and J lost 3, with 17 bases in between. CDR3: CASSPTRLRGYEQYF. The CDR3 coding sequence is TGTGCCAGCAGCCCGACCCGACTGCGAGGCTACGAGCAGTACTTC.

The chain combines TRBV5-1 with TRBJ2-2, with TRBD1 matching over 8 bases. This CDR3 region has 14 residues. Germline CDR1 is SGHRS and CDR2 is YFSETQ. J gave up 1 base and V 4 bases, and 0 bases lay outside the gene matches. The CDR3 sequence: CASSGTGNTGELFF. CDR3 DNA sequence: TGCGCCAGCAGCGGGACAGGGAACACCGGGGAGCTGTTTTTT. The full variable domain, completed using reference TRBV5-1 and TRBJ2-2, is KAGVTQTPRYLIKTRGQQVTLSCSPISGHRSVSWYQQTPGQGLQFLFEYFSETQRNKGNFPGRFSGRQFSNSRSEMNVSTLELGDSALYLCASSGTGNTGELFFGEGSRLTVL.

This chain links TRBV15 with TRBJ2-7, with 9 bases identical to TRBD1. Germline V gene data show CDR1 as LNHNV and CDR2 as YYDKDF (reference sequence). V shed 7 bases and J 2 bases; nucleotides not matched to a gene: 6. The CDR3 is 14 amino acids. The CDR3 nucleotides read TGTGCCACCACCACCGGGACAGGGACCTACGAGCAGTACTTC. Translating it yields CATTTGTGTYEQYF.

This clone was counted between two and nine times. J is TRBJ2-7 and V is TRBV11-2; D is perhaps TRBD2 (6 bases). V gave up 5 bases and J gave up 6 bases, with 14 bases separating them. The germline V gene has CDR1 SGHAT and CDR2 FQNNGV. This CDR3 has 13 amino acids. This CDR3 reads CASSPDWGGEQYF. CDR3 bases: TGTGCCAGCAGCCCGGACTGGGGAGGCGAGCAGTACTTC.

This chain connects TRBV2 to TRBJ2-3; 8 positions match TRBD2. The CDR3 extends over 15 amino acids. J was trimmed by 2 bases and V by 7 bases; bases with no gene match: 8. Germline-derived CDR1 and CDR2 are SNHLY and FYNNEI. The CDR3 DNA is TGTGCCAGCAATTTAGCGGGGTACTACACAGATACGCAGTATTTT. This sequence encodes CASNLAGYYTDTQYF. Full variable domain (missing parts from reference TRBV2 and TRBJ2-3): EPEVTQTPSHQVTQMGQEVILRCVPISNHLYFYWYRQILGQKVEFLVSFYNNEISEKSEIFDDQFSVERPDGSNFTLKIRSTKLEDSAMYFCASNLAGYYTDTQYFGPGTRLTVL.

The chain uses TRBV2 and TRBJ2-1, with D possibly TRBD2 on 6 matching bases. The CDR3 loop spans 12 amino acids. Germline lookup yields CDR1 SNHLY and CDR2 FYNNEI. V was pared by 7 bases and J by 12 bases, with 16 bases between. The CDR3 sequence: CASTSTLARQFF. CDR3 sequence (DNA): TGTGCCAGCACGTCAACTCTAGCGCGGCAGTTCTTC. The complete variable domain, with remaining parts taken from reference TRBV2 and TRBJ2-1, reads EPEVTQTPSHQVTQMGQEVILRCVPISNHLYFYWYRQILGQKVEFLVSFYNNEISEKSEIFDDQFSVERPDGSNFTLKIRSTKLEDSAMYFCASTSTLARQFFGPGTRLTVL.